This T cell receptor beta chain was identified in a study of T-cell reconstitution after alpha-beta-depleted transplantation in children. General study points: The study reportedly traced alpha-beta T cells about two months after transplant to several hundred expanded graft clones. Certain patients had high TCRbeta diversity at day 60, and it came from recipient T cells and thymic progenitors that survived.

In the case of this clonotype: Its antigen is not known.

A TCRbeta library incorporating unique molecular identifiers was prepared. TCRdb reprocessed the PCR reads via MiXCR and lists one record per CDR3 protein. Of about 350,000 distinct CDR3 sequences in the sample, roughly 15% were seen once. CDR1 and CDR2 (germline): SGHRS, YFSETQ. The CDR3 length is 19 residues. The V segment lost 3 bases and the J segment 1 base; nucleotides outside the gene matches: 15. Sequenced here: PBMCs, mostly from graft donor cells, sampled 360 days after TCRalphabeta/CD19-depleted stem cell transplant. The V call is TRBV5-1, the J call TRBJ2-1; 8 bases fit TRBD2. The clonotype originates from a male patient under 10 years old who had a stem cell transplant for acute lymphoblastic leukemia, so the T cells may come from the graft donor. CDR3 amino acids: CASSSVGTRVTASYNEQFF. DNA of the CDR3: TGCGCCAGCAGCTCAGTGGGGACTAGAGTCACCGCTTCCTACAATGAGCAGTTCTTC.